These T cell receptor beta chains were read from a single sample in a study of Ad26.COV2.S vaccination and SARS-CoV-2 variants. Profiled with immunoSEQ multiplex PCR; TCRdb holds only in-frame clones, not every one. Of hundreds of thousands of clones listed, around 92% are singletons. Sequencing was performed on peripheral blood, taken in a trial of Ad26.COV2.S vaccine versus placebo. These receptors came from a person aged 18-65 years who received the Ad26.COV2.S COVID-19 vaccine or a placebo. Both conserved end residues are part of each CDR3. The D gene is left open where the match is weak. Size is omitted from some rows. Given values are once, few, many or a class for expanded clones.

TRBJ2-7 TRBV7-3 . . TGTGCCAGCAGCTCCCAGGGGAGGGGCGAGCAGTACTTC CASSSQGRGEQYF
TRBJ1-5 TRBV12-3/TRBV12-4 . . TGTGCCAGCAGTTTGAACGGAAATCAGCCCCAGCATTTT CASSLNGNQPQHF
TRBJ2-7 TRBV10-3 . TRBD2 TGTGCCATCAGTGAAAGCGGGGCCTACGAGCAGTACTTC CAISESGAYEQYF
TRBJ1-2 TRBV30 once . TGTGCCTGGAGTCCAGGGAACTATGGCTACACCTTC CAWSPGNYGYTF
TRBJ2-6 TRBV6-5 . . TGTGCCAGCAGGGGAGTTGGGGCCAACGTCCTGACTTTC CASRGVGANVLTF
TRBJ2-3 TRBV3-1/TRBV3-2 . TRBD2 TGTGCCAGCAGCCTACCGGCGGGGGGAGATACGCAGTATTTT CASSLPAGGDTQYF
TRBJ2-7 TRBV12-3/TRBV12-4 . . TGTGCCAGCAGTTTATCCCAGGGGGAGCAGTACTTC CASSLSQGEQYF
TRBJ2-1 TRBV20-1 . . TGCAGTGCTAGTGAATACAATGAGCAGTTCTTC CSASEYNEQFF
TRBJ2-3 TRBV24-1 . TRBD1 TGTGCCACCAGTGACACGGACAGGGGAGGAGCGGATACGCAGTATTTT CATSDTDRGGADTQYF
TRBJ1-5 TRBV30 . . TGTGCCTGGCACCCCGGGGATTATAGCAATCAGCCCCAGCATTTT CAWHPGDYSNQPQHF
TRBJ1-2 TRBV4-3 once . TGCGCCAGCAGCCAAGGTCTGAAGGTCTATGGCTACACCTTC CASSQGLKVYGYTF
TRBJ2-7 TRBV7-8 . . TGTGCCAGCACCCCCGACTCGGCGGTCTCCTACGAGCAGTACTTC CASTPDSAVSYEQYF
TRBJ2-7 TRBV18 . . TGTGCCAGCTCACCTGGGACTTCCACCTACGAGCAGTACTTC CASSPGTSTYEQYF
TRBJ2-2 TRBV2 . . TGTGCCAGCAGTGAATTGGGGACAGGGGAGCTGTTTTTT CASSELGTGELFF
TRBJ2-5 TRBV2 once TRBD2 TGTGCCAGCAGTACCAGACTAGCGGGGGTACGGGAGACCCAGTACTTC CASSTRLAGVRETQYF
TRBJ2-7 TRBV29-1 once TRBD2 TGCAGCGTTGATAGCGGGAGCTCCTACGAGCAGTACTTC CSVDSGSSYEQYF
TRBJ1-4 TRBV6-5 . . TGTGCCAGCAGTTACACTCGGGCAACTAATGAAAAACTGTTTTTT CASSYTRATNEKLFF
TRBJ1-1 TRBV30 . . TGTGCCTCGGCGAGGGGTTCGAACACTGAAGCTTTCTTT CASARGSNTEAFF
TRBJ1-2 TRBV9 once . TGTGCCAGCAGCGTCGGGGGCCCATACACGGCGGGTGATGGCTACACCTTC CASSVGGPYTAGDGYTF
TRBJ1-4 TRBV7-9 . . TGTGCCAGCAGCCCGGAGGTGGATGAAAAACTGTTTTTT CASSPEVDEKLFF
TRBJ2-1 TRBV6-5 . TRBD2 TGTGCCAGCAGTTACAACCTAGGACTAGCGGGCAATGAGCAGTTCTTC CASSYNLGLAGNEQFF
TRBJ1-1 TRBV18 . . TGTGCCAGCTCACCGGGGCGGAACACTGAAGCTTTCTTT CASSPGRNTEAFF
TRBJ2-3 TRBV4-2 . . TGTGCCAGCAGCCAAGATCCCAGCGGGCGCTCTGTAAGCACAGATACGCAGTATTTT CASSQDPSGRSVSTDTQYF
TRBJ1-1 TRBV18 . . TGTGCCAGCTCACCACTGACTGGTGAAGCTTTCTTT CASSPLTGEAFF
TRBJ1-2 TRBV29-1 . TRBD1 TGCAGCGTTGGGACAGGGGGCGATTCGGGCTACACCTTC CSVGTGGDSGYTF
TRBJ1-5 TRBV25-1 few . TGTGCCAGCAGTGAGACCGGAGGGAATCAGCCCCAGCATTTT CASSETGGNQPQHF
TRBJ1-1 TRBV27 once . TGTGCCAGCACCCCCGGACAGAACACTGAAGCTTTCTTT CASTPGQNTEAFF
TRBJ2-7 TRBV6-5 . . TGTGCCAGCAGTTACTGGCAGAACTCCTACGAGCAGTACTTC CASSYWQNSYEQYF
TRBJ2-3 TRBV30 . TRBD2 TGTGCCTGGAGTAAGGGTGTAGCGGGAGAGGGGGATACGCAGTATTTT CAWSKGVAGEGDTQYF
TRBJ1-1 TRBV30 . . TGTGCCTGGGGGGGACGGCGGAACACTGAAGCTTTCTTT CAWGGRRNTEAFF
TRBJ2-2 TRBV7-6 . . TGTGCCAGCAGCCTAGGGGCTGGAAGATGGGTGGAGAACACCGGGGAGCTGTTTTTT CASSLGAGRWVENTGELFF
TRBJ1-2 TRBV20-1 . TRBD1 TGCAGTGCTAGAGGGGACAGATTCTACACCTTC CSARGDRFYTF
TRBJ1-1 TRBV6-2/TRBV6-3 . TRBD1 TGTGCCAGCAGTTACGGACAGGGGAACACTGAAGCTTTCTTT CASSYGQGNTEAFF
TRBJ2-5 TRBV7-2 . . TGTGCCAGCAGCTTTACAGGGAGTCAAGAGACCCAGTACTTC CASSFTGSQETQYF
TRBJ1-5 TRBV4-1 . . TGCGCCAGCAGCCGAGGGGTTTTGAGCAATCAGCCCCAGCATTTT CASSRGVLSNQPQHF
TRBJ1-2 TRBV10-3 . . TGTGCCATCAGTGAGGGCCCCTATGGCTACACCTTC CAISEGPYGYTF
TRBJ1-4 TRBV7-9 . TRBD1 TGTGCCAGTGGGCCGGTTGGGACAGTGGATGAAAAACTGTTTTTT CASGPVGTVDEKLFF
TRBJ2-1 TRBV4-2 . . TGTGCCAGCAGCCAAGATGGAGTCTCCTACAATGAGCAGTTCTTC CASSQDGVSYNEQFF
TRBJ1-5 TRBV10-1 . . TGCGCCAGCAGTGAGTCGTTGGGGGAGAATCAGCCCCAGCATTTT CASSESLGENQPQHF
TRBJ2-1 TRBV7-8 . TRBD2 TGTGCCAGCAGCTTAGCCCTGGGACTAGCGGAGGCGAGCTCCTACAATGAGCAGTTCTTC CASSLALGLAEASSYNEQFF
TRBJ1-5 TRBV10-3 . . TGTGCCATCAGTGAGTCCCTGAGCGGGTCCTTTGGCAATCAGCCCCAGCATTTT CAISESLSGSFGNQPQHF
TRBJ2-2 TRBV9 . . TGTGCCAGCAGCGTAGGGCGGGGGCTCACCGGGGAGCTGTTTTTT CASSVGRGLTGELFF
TRBJ2-1 TRBV5-6 . TRBD2 TGTGCCAGCAGCTTGGAGGTGAGGACTAGCAGATACAATGAGCAGTTCTTC CASSLEVRTSRYNEQFF
TRBJ2-4 TRBV30 . TRBD2 TGTGCCTGGAGTCTAGCGGGAGGGGAGAAAAACATTCAGTACTTC CAWSLAGGEKNIQYF
TRBJ1-1 TRBV19 . . TGTGCCAGTAGTCCCCGACAGACCCTGAACACTGAAGCTTTCTTT CASSPRQTLNTEAFF
TRBJ2-3 TRBV12-5 once . TGTGCTAGTGGTTTGGGAAACCAAATCACAGATACGCAGTATTTT CASGLGNQITDTQYF
TRBJ1-6 TRBV7-9 . . TGTGCCAGCAGCTTAGGTGGGGTGGGTAATTCACCCCTCCACTTT CASSLGGVGNSPLHF
TRBJ2-7 TRBV10-1 . . TGCGCCAGTAACCCTCCAAAGGCGACCTACGAGCAGTACTTC CASNPPKATYEQYF
TRBJ2-1 TRBV19 once TRBD2 TGTGCCAGTTTAGCGGGGAGCTCCTACAATGAGCAGTTCTTC CASLAGSSYNEQFF
TRBJ2-7 TRBV15 . . TGTGCCACCAGCAGGACATTCGGGACCGTAGGCTCCTACGAGCAGTACTTC CATSRTFGTVGSYEQYF
TRBJ1-2 TRBV30 . . TGTGCCTGGAGTGCTGGGGGCTATGGCTACACCTTC CAWSAGGYGYTF
TRBJ2-7 TRBV19 . . TGTGCCAGTAGTATCGACAGGTGGACCTACGAGCAGTACTTC CASSIDRWTYEQYF